A selection of T cell receptor beta chains follows, all from one sample in a study of human T cells and chemical hapten exposure. TCRdb re-called the RACE reads through MiXCR, storing one row per CDR3 protein. The sample lists some 84,000 distinct CDR3 sequences, less than 11% occurring once. This specimen was whole blood, taken in connection with sensitization to the hapten diphenylcyclopropenone (DPC). The source is a woman aged 50 to 65 with alopecia areata. Some clones in this sample may be carry-over from other donors' samples. Each CDR3 is given with its conserved first and last residue. The order of the fields is V gene, J gene, D gene, clone size, CDR3 protein, CDR3 DNA. The D gene is left open where the match is weak. The listing skips clone size in some rows; elsewhere it reads once, few, many or a size class.

V gene: TRBV7-9
J gene: TRBJ2-3
D gene: NA
clone size: few
CDR3 protein: CASSLGGFRNTDTQYF
CDR3 DNA: TGTGCCAGCAGCTTAGGAGGCTTTCGAAACACAGATACGCAGTATTTT

V gene: TRBV29-1
J gene: TRBJ2-1
D gene: NA
clone size: few
CDR3 protein: CNLTAGWGYNEQFF
CDR3 DNA: TGCAACCTGACGGCAGGCTGGGGATACAATGAGCAGTTCTTC

V gene: TRBV28
J gene: TRBJ1-1
D gene: TRBD1
clone size: few
CDR3 protein: CASSLQQGGAFF
CDR3 DNA: TGTGCCAGCAGCCTACAACAGGGGGGAGCTTTCTTT

V gene: TRBV4-3
J gene: TRBJ1-4
D gene: NA
clone size: many
CDR3 protein: CASSQELGGPANEKLFF
CDR3 DNA: TGCGCCAGCAGCCAAGAATTAGGAGGGCCGGCTAATGAAAAACTGTTTTTT

V gene: TRBV28
J gene: TRBJ2-7
D gene: TRBD1
clone size: NA
CDR3 protein: CASSSGDRPYEQYF
CDR3 DNA: TGTGCCAGCAGTTCTGGGGACAGACCCTACGAGCAGTACTTC

V gene: TRBV5-1
J gene: TRBJ2-2
D gene: NA
clone size: few
CDR3 protein: CASLYLEGNGELFF
CDR3 DNA: TGCGCCAGCTTATACCTGGAGGGGAACGGGGAGCTGTTTTTT

V gene: TRBV10-3
J gene: TRBJ2-5
D gene: NA
clone size: many
CDR3 protein: CAIRGGGGRGETQYF
CDR3 DNA: TGTGCCATCAGAGGCGGAGGGGGCCGCGGAGAGACCCAGTACTTC

V gene: TRBV19
J gene: TRBJ2-3
D gene: TRBD2
clone size: many
CDR3 protein: CASNAGGSTDTQYF
CDR3 DNA: TGTGCCAGTAACGCGGGCGGGAGTACAGATACGCAGTATTTT

V gene: TRBV11-2
J gene: TRBJ2-7
D gene: NA
clone size: few
CDR3 protein: CASSPLGPGPYEQYF
CDR3 DNA: TGTGCCAGCAGTCCGCTAGGCCCAGGGCCCTACGAGCAGTACTTC

V gene: TRBV5-1
J gene: TRBJ1-6
D gene: NA
clone size: many
CDR3 protein: CASSFSAGDNSPLHF
CDR3 DNA: TGCGCCAGCAGCTTTAGTGCGGGAGATAATTCACCCCTCCACTTT

V gene: TRBV7-2
J gene: TRBJ1-1
D gene: NA
clone size: many
CDR3 protein: CASSLVGGPEAFF
CDR3 DNA: TGTGCCAGCAGCTTAGTGGGGGGGCCTGAAGCTTTCTTT

V gene: TRBV4-3
J gene: TRBJ1-1
D gene: NA
clone size: many
CDR3 protein: CASSQVQGQAFF
CDR3 DNA: TGCGCCAGCAGCCAAGTTCAGGGTCAAGCTTTCTTT

V gene: TRBV6-5
J gene: TRBJ2-3
D gene: TRBD1
clone size: few
CDR3 protein: CASRGTGYADTQYF
CDR3 DNA: TGTGCCAGCAGAGGGACAGGGTACGCAGATACGCAGTATTTT

V gene: TRBV3-1
J gene: TRBJ1-6
D gene: NA
clone size: NA
CDR3 protein: CASSSGSPLHF
CDR3 DNA: TGTGCCAGCAGCTCGGGTTCACCCCTCCACTTT

V gene: TRBV6-5
J gene: TRBJ1-6
D gene: TRBD1
clone size: few
CDR3 protein: CASSYLGQGRGSYNSPLHF
CDR3 DNA: TGTGCCAGCAGTTACCTGGGACAGGGGAGGGGCTCCTATAATTCACCCCTCCACTTT

V gene: TRBV12-3/TRBV12-4
J gene: TRBJ2-5
D gene: NA
clone size: few
CDR3 protein: CASSQGRGQETQYF
CDR3 DNA: TGTGCCAGCAGCCAAGGGAGGGGGCAAGAGACCCAGTACTTC

V gene: TRBV29-1
J gene: TRBJ2-3
D gene: TRBD1
clone size: many
CDR3 protein: CSVATGGATDTQYF
CDR3 DNA: TGCAGCGTAGCAACAGGGGGCGCGACAGATACGCAGTATTTT